This T cell receptor beta chain was retrieved from a study of molecular identifiers for immune sequencing clone quantification. For the study at large: The replicate experiment used RNA from roughly 20,000 or 100,000 naive CD8 cells. This RNA was split into five aliquots, and four of them were sequenced. General study points: Over 99% of CMV-specific effector molecules, but under 1% of naive ones, were in clones above 20 copies.

This clonotype appeared many times. Its antigen remains unidentified. Methods described previously were used for bulk TCR libraries, and listed TCR primers were applied. TCRdb itself ran the PCR reads through MiXCR, one entry per CDR3 protein. The sample has 460,000 or so distinct CDR3 sequences, about a quarter seen once. The V and J ends lost 5 bases and 0 bases, in that order; junction bases with no gene match: 6. This CDR3 region has 16 residues. CDR1 and CDR2 (germline): MNHEY, SVGAGI. This receptor was taken from a human donor in good health. Some libraries in this study had Jurkat cell RNA spiked in. Material: naive CD8+ T cells from blood, with Jurkat cell RNA spiked in. The sample's subset: FACS-sorted CD8+CD4-CCR7+CD45RA+ naive T cells. The rearrangement joins TRBV6-5 to TRBJ1-3, with 8 nucleotides matching TRBD1. Here the CDR3 DNA reads TGTGCCAGCAGTACCGAAACAGGGGGCTCTGGAAACACCATATATTTT. This encodes CASSTETGGSGNTIYF.